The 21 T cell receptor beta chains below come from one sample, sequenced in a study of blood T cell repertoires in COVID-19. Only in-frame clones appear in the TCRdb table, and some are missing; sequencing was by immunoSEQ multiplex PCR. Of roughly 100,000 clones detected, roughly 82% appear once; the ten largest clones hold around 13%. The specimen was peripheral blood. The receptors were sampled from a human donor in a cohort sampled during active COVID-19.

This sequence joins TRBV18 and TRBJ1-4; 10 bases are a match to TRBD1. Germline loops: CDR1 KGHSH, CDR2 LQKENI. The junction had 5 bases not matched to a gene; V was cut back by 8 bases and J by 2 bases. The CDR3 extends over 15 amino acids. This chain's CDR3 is CASTTGGATNEKLFF. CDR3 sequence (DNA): TGTGCCAGCACGACAGGGGGCGCGACTAATGAAAAACTGTTTTTT.

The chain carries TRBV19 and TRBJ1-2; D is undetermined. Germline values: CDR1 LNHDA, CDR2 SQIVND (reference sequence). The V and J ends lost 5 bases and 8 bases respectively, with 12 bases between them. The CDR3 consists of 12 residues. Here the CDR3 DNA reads TGTGCCAGTAGTTCGGAGACGAGGGGCTACACCTTC. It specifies CASSSETRGYTF.

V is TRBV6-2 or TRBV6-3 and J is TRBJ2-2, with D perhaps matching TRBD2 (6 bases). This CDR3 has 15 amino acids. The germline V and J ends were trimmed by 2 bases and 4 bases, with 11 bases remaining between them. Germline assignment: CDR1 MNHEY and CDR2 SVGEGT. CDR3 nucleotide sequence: TGTGCCAGCAGTTACCTGCCGCGGGGCACCGGGGAGCTGTTTTTT. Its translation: CASSYLPRGTGELFF.

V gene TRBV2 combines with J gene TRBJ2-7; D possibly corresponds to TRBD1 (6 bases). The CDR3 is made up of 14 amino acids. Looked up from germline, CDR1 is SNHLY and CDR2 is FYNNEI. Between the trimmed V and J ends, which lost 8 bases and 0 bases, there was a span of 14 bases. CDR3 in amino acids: CASEGQSYSYEQYF. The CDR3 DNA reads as TGTGCCAGCGAAGGACAGTCGTACTCCTACGAGCAGTACTTC.

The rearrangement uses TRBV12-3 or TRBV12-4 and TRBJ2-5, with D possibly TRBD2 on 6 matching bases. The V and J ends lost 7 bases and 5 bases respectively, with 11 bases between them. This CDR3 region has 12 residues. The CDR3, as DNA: TGTGCCAGCACCATGGGGAGGGAGACCCAGTACTTC. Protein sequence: CASTMGRETQYF.

The CDR3 DNA follows: TGTGCCAGCAGGCTGTCTCCAGGTAGCAATCAGCCCCAGCATTTT. As protein: CASRLSPGSNQPQHF. V gene TRBV2 combines with J gene TRBJ1-5; the D is unclear. Germline values: CDR1 SNHLY, CDR2 FYNNEI. The CDR3 sequence is 15 residues long. V dropped 6 bases and J dropped 0 bases, with 12 bases sitting between them.

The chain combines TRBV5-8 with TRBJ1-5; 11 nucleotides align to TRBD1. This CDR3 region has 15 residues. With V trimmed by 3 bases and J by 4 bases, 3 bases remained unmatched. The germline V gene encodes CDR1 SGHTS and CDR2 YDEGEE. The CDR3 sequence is CASSSGTGGNQPQHF. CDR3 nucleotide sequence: TGTGCCAGCAGCTCCGGGACAGGGGGGAATCAGCCCCAGCATTTT.

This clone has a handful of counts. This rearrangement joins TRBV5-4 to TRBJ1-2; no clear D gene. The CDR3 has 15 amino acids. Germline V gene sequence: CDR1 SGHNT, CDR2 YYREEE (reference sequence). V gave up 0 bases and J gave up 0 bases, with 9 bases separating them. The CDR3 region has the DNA TGTGCCAGCAGCTTGGTTCGAGCATCTAACTATGGCTACACCTTC. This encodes CASSLVRASNYGYTF.

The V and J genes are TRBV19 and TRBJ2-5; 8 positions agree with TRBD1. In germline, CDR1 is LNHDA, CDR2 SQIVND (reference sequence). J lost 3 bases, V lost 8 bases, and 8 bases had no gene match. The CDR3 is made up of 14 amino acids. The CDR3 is CASSDRGREETQYF. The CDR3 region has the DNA TGTGCCAGTTCAGACAGGGGTAGGGAAGAGACCCAGTACTTC. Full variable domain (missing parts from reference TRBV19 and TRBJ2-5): DGGITQSPKYLFRKEGQNVTLSCEQNLNHDAMYWYRQDPGQGLRLIYYSQIVNDFQKGDIAEGYSVSREKKESFPLTVTSAQKNPTAFYLCASSDRGREETQYFGPGTRLLVL.

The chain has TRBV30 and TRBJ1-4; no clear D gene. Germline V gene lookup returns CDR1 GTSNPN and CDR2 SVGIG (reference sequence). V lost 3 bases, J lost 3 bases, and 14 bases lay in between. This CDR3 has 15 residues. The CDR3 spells CAWRLSSSPNEKLFF. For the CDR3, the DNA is TGTGCCTGGAGGCTAAGTAGTTCTCCTAATGAAAAACTGTTTTTT.

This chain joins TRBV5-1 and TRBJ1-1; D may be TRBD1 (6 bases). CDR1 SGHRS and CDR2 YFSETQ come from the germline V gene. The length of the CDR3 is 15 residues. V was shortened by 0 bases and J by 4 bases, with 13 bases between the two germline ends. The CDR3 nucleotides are TGCGCCAGCAGCTTGGAGTCAGGGGTTGTCACTGAAGCTTTCTTT. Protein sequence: CASSLESGVVTEAFF.

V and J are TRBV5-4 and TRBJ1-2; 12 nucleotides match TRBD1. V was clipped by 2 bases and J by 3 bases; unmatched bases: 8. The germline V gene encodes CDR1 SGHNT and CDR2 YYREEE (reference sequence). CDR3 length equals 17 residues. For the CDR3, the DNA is TGTGCCAGCAGCTTCGGGACAGGGGGCACGGAGTACTATGGCTACACCTTC. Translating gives CASSFGTGGTEYYGYTF. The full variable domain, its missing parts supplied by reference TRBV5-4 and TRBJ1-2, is ETGVTQSPTHLIKTRGQQVTLRCSSQSGHNTVSWYQQALGQGPQFIFQYYREEENGRGNFPPRFSGLQFPNYSSELNVNALELDDSALYLCASSFGTGGTEYYGYTFGSGTRLTVV.

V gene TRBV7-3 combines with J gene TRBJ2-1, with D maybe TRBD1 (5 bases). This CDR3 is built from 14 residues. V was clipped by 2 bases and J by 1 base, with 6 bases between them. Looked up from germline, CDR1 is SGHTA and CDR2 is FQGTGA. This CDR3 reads CASSLGASYNEQFF. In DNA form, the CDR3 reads TGTGCCAGCAGCTTAGGGGCGTCCTACAATGAGCAGTTCTTC. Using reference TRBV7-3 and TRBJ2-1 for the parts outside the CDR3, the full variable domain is GAGVSQTPSNKVTEKGKYVELRCDPISGHTALYWYRQSLGQGPEFLIYFQGTGAADDSGLPNDRFFAVRPEGSVSTLKIQRTERGDSAVYLCASSLGASYNEQFFGPGTRLTVL.

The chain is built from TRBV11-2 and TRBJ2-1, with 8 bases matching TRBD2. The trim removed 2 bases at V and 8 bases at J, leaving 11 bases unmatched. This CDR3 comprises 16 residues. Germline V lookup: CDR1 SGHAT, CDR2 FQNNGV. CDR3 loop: CASSLSTGGGSDEQFF. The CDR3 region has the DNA TGTGCCAGCAGCTTAAGCACGGGCGGGGGGTCAGATGAGCAGTTCTTC.

The CDR3 sequence: CASSLSGADGYTF. The CDR3 DNA reads TGTGCCAGCAGCTTATCAGGGGCCGATGGCTACACCTTC. The gene calls are TRBV7-8 and TRBJ1-2, with D possibly matching TRBD1 (6 bases). With 2 bases removed from V and 6 bases from J, the gap between germline ends came to 10 bases. The CDR3 loop spans 13 amino acids. Germline CDR1 SGHVS, CDR2 FQNEAQ.

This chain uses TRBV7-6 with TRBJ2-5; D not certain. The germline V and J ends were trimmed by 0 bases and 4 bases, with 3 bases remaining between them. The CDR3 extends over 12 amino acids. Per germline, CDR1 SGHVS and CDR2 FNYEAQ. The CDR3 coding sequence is TGTGCCAGCAGCTTAGCCGGAGAGACCCAGTACTTC. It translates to CASSLAGETQYF.

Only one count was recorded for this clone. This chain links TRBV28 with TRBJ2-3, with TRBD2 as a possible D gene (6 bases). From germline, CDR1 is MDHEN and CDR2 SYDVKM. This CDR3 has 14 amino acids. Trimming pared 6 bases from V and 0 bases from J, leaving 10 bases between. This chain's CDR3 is CASRRGKSTDTQYF. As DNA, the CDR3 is TGTGCCAGCAGGCGGGGCAAGAGCACAGATACGCAGTATTTT. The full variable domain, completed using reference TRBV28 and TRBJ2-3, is DVKVTQSSRYLVKRTGEKVFLECVQDMDHENMFWYRQDPGLGLRLIYFSYDVKMKEKGDIPEGYSVSREKKERFSLILESASTNQTSMYLCASRRGKSTDTQYFGPGTRLTVL.

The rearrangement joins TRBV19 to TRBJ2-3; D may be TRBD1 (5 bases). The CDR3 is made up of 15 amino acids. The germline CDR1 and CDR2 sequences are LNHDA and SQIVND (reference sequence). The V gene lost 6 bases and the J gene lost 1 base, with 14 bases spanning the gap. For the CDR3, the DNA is TGTGCCAGTAGCTCCATGGAAGGGGGCACAGATACGCAGTATTTT. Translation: CASSSMEGGTDTQYF.

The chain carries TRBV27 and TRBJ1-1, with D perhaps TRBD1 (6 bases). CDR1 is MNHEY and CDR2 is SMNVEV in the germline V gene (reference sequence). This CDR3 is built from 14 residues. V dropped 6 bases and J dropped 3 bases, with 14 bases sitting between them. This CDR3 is CASRPQGIYTEAFF. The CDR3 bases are TGTGCCAGCAGACCTCAGGGGATATACACTGAAGCTTTCTTT.

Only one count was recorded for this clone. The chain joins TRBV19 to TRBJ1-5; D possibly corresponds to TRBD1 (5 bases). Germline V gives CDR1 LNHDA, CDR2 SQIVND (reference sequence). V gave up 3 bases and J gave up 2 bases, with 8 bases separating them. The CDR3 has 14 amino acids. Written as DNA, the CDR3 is TGTGCCAGTAGTATGCAACAGGGCAATCAGCCCCAGCATTTT. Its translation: CASSMQQGNQPQHF.

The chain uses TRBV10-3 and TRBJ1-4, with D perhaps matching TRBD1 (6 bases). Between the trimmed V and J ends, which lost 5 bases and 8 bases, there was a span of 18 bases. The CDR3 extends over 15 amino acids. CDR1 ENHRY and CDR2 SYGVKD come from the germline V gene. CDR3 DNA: TGTGCCATCAGTACGACAGGTGGAAGTAACGAAAAACTGTTTTTT. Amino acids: CAISTTGGSNEKLFF.